This TCR beta chain was found in a study of control samples from healthy donors and cancer patients. In this sample, this clone turned up a few times. Clones were sequenced by immunoSEQ multiplex PCR, and TCRdb holds only the in-frame ones, with some missing. Of about 160,000 clones listed, about 87% were seen once; the top ten hold around 12%. Looked up from germline, CDR1 is SGHNT and CDR2 is YYREEE (reference sequence). V dropped 4 bases and J dropped 5 bases, with 15 bases sitting between them. The CDR3 has 14 amino acids. The rearrangement joins TRBV5-4 to TRBJ1-1, with D perhaps matching TRBD1 (6 bases). The sample comprised blood. This receptor was identified in a man aged 25-45 years in good health. CDR3 region: CASSRREGVTEAFF. CDR3 bases: TGTGCCAGCAGCCGTCGGGAGGGGGTGACTGAAGCTTTCTTT.